This paragraph reports one TCR beta chain. Its cognate antigen is unknown. This sample was included in a study of cytomegalovirus exposure and HLA in healthy donors. Study-wide context: Of all 398 donors who were genotyped, roughly 85% belonged to the Caucasian-associated ancestry cluster.

Study findings and constraints: TCR beta chains associated with HLA were, in a later analysis, more clonally expanded than equally common others. Despite most TCR sequences being rare, some public TCRs occurred in many donors.

13 Jbeta primers and 60 Vbeta primers were used for the PCR. Sequencing used immunoSEQ multiplex PCR; TCRdb keeps in-frame clones, though not all of them. The sample carries roughly 150,000 clones, 78% recorded once. The V gene lost 6 bases and the J gene lost 6 bases, with 9 bases spanning the gap. The CDR3 is 12 residues long. Germline CDR1 SGHAT, CDR2 FQDESV (reference sequence). Each of the donors was a healthy bone marrow donor. The sequence derives from a male donor in good health and CMV-seronegative. Sequenced: PBMCs. The V gene is TRBV11-1, the J gene TRBJ2-1, with D hard to call. The CDR3 region has the DNA TGTGCCAGCAGATCTAAACCCAATGAGCAGTTCTTC. It is translated as CASRSKPNEQFF.